Below, one T cell receptor (beta chain) is given with its context. The junction and the germline gene differ at one end; a read error may be behind it. Per germline, CDR1 SGHRS and CDR2 YFSETQ. CDR3 length: 14 residues. The sample belongs to a study of cytomegalovirus exposure and HLA in healthy donors. It was with 60 Vbeta and 13 Jbeta primers that the PCR ran. Method: immunoSEQ multiplex PCR; TCRdb's copy keeps in-frame clones and lacks some. The table lists around 210,000 clones, 70% to 90% of them singletons. The sequence was collected from a girl aged 2-15 years in good health and CMV-seronegative. The rearrangement links TRBV5-1 to TRBJ2-3, with TRBD1 matching over 8 bases. The sequenced sample was PBMCs. CDR3 in DNA: TGCGCCAGCAGCACAGGGGGATGGGGAGATACGCGGTATTTT. It codes for CASSTGGWGDTRYF.